This is a list of T cell receptor beta chains from one sample in a study of Ad26.COV2.S vaccination and SARS-CoV-2 variants. Repertoires were generated with immunoSEQ multiplex PCR, while TCRdb's copy carries only in-frame clones and drops some. In the table there are some 460,000 clones, approximately 90% of which are singletons. Sequencing used peripheral blood, obtained in a trial of Ad26.COV2.S vaccine versus placebo. These receptor sequences come from a person between 18 and 65 years old who received the Ad26.COV2.S COVID-19 vaccine or a placebo. The CDR3 runs from the conserved cysteine through the conserved F or W. D genes are given only for firm matches. Size is omitted from some rows. Given values are once, few, many or a class for expanded clones.

TRBD2,TRBJ2-2,TRBV7-8,.,CASSLGPGLVPGELFF,TGTGCCAGCAGCTTAGGTCCGGGACTAGTCCCCGGGGAGCTGTTTTTT
.,TRBJ2-7,TRBV12-3/TRBV12-4,.,CASSLGYEQYF,TGTGCCAGCAGTTTAGGATACGAGCAGTACTTC
.,TRBJ1-2,TRBV19,.,CASSPPGPPPYYGYTF,TGTGCCAGTAGTCCCCCAGGACCTCCGCCCTACTATGGCTACACCTTC
TRBD1,TRBJ2-1,TRBV3-1/TRBV3-2,.,CASSQGDRDYNEQFF,TGTGCCAGCAGCCAAGGGGACAGGGATTACAATGAGCAGTTCTTC
TRBD2,TRBJ2-2,TRBV30,.,CAWTSGRVITGELFF,TGTGCCTGGACTAGCGGGAGGGTAATCACCGGGGAGCTGTTTTTT
.,TRBJ2-1,TRBV27,.,CASSLGQWRWFF,TGTGCCAGCAGTTTAGGACAATGGAGGTGGTTCTTC
.,TRBJ1-6,TRBV21-1,.,CASSKPSRQNSPLHF,TGTGCCAGCAGCAAACCCTCTCGGCAGAATTCACCCCTCCACTTT
.,TRBJ2-5,TRBV4-3,.,CASSQVINVGGRQETQYF,TGCGCCAGCAGCCAAGTTATAAATGTGGGGGGGCGACAAGAGACCCAGTACTTC
.,TRBJ2-5,TRBV25-1,.,CASSKGGVSALGAQYF,TGTGCCAGCAGTAAAGGGGGGGTCAGCGCATTAGGGGCCCAGTACTTC
.,TRBJ2-2,TRBV9,.,CASSVEGTGELFF,TGTGCCAGCAGCGTAGAGGGCACCGGGGAGCTGTTTTTT
TRBD1,TRBJ2-7,TRBV5-4,.,CASSSYRGRYIPSTYEQYF,TGTGCCAGCAGCAGCTACAGGGGGCGCTATATCCCCTCCACCTACGAGCAGTACTTC
.,TRBJ2-3,TRBV7-3,.,CASSLTGGTDTQYF,TGTGCCAGCAGCTTAACGGGCGGAACCGATACGCAGTATTTT
TRBD1,TRBJ1-5,TRBV28,.,CASSLGDRPYQPQHF,TGTGCCAGCAGTTTAGGGGACAGGCCTTATCAGCCCCAGCATTTT
.,TRBJ2-7,TRBV5-6,once,CASSLVGEDLFEQYF,TGTGCCAGCAGCTTGGTGGGGGAAGATCTCTTTGAGCAGTACTTC
.,TRBJ1-5,TRBV30,once,CAWSGQNSQPQHF,TGTGCCTGGAGTGGACAGAATTCCCAGCCCCAGCATTTT
.,TRBJ1-5,TRBV5-8,.,CASSPHLGTFSSNQPQHF,TGTGCCAGCAGCCCACACCTCGGGACCTTTTCTAGCAATCAGCCCCAGCATTTT
.,TRBJ2-7,TRBV13,.,CASSPPELYEQYF,TGTGCCAGCAGCCCCCCTGAGCTCTACGAGCAGTACTTC
TRBD1,TRBJ1-1,TRBV7-4,.,CASRFPRDRGHYTEAFF,TGTGCCAGCAGGTTTCCGCGGGACAGGGGGCATTACACTGAAGCTTTCTTT
.,TRBJ2-2,TRBV2,.,CASSDRLANTGELFF,TGTGCCAGCAGTGATAGGCTGGCGAACACCGGGGAGCTGTTTTTT
.,TRBJ2-5,TRBV18,.,CASSPPLGGYQETQYF,TGTGCCAGCTCACCACCCCTAGGGGGGTATCAAGAGACCCAGTACTTC
.,TRBJ2-1,TRBV7-9,.,CASLYTGSSYNEQFF,TGTGCCAGCCTATATACAGGGAGCTCCTACAATGAGCAGTTCTTC
.,TRBJ2-2,TRBV27,.,CASSLSRGSITGELFF,TGTGCCAGCAGTTTATCTCGGGGGTCAATCACCGGGGAGCTGTTTTTT
.,TRBJ1-6,TRBV6-5,.,CASSSGVSPLHF,TGTGCCAGCAGTTCAGGGGTTTCACCCCTCCACTTT